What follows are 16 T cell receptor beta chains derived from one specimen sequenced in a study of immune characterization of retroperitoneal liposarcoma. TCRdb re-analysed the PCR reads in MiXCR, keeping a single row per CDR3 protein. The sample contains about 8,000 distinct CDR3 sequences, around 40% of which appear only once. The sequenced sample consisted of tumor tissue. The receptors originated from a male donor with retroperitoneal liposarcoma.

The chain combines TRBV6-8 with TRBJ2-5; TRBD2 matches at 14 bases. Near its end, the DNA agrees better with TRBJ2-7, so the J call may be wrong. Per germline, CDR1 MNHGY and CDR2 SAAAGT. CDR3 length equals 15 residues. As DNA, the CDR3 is TGTGCCAGCAGGATGGGACTAGCGGGAGCCTACGAGCAGTACTTC. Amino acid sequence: CASRMGLAGAYEQYF.

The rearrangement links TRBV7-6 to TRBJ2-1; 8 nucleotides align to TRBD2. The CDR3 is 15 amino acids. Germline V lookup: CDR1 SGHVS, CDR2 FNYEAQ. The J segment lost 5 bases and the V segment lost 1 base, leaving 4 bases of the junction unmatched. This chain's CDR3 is CASSLDAGGHNEQFF. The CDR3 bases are TGTGCCAGCAGCTTAGACGCGGGAGGACACAATGAGCAGTTCTTC.

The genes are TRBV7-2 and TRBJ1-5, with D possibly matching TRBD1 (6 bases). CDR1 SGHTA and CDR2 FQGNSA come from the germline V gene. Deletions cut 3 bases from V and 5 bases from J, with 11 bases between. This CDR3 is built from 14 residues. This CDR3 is CASSLGGLYQPQHF. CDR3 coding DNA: TGTGCCAGCAGCTTGGGGGGCCTTTATCAGCCCCAGCATTTT.

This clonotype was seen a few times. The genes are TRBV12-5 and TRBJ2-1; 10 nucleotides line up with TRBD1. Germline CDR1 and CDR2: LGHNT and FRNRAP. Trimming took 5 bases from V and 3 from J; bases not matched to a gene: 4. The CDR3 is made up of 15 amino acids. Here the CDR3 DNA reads TGTGCTAGTGGTGCAGGGGACAGGGGCTACAATGAGCAGTTCTTC. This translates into CASGAGDRGYNEQFF.

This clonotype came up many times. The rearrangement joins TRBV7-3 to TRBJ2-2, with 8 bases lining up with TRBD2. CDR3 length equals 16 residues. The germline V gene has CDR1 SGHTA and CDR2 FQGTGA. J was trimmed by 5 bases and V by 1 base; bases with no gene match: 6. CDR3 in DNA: TGTGCCAGCAGCTTAAATGGGGGACTAGAGACCGGGGAGCTGTTTTTT. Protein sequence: CASSLNGGLETGELFF.

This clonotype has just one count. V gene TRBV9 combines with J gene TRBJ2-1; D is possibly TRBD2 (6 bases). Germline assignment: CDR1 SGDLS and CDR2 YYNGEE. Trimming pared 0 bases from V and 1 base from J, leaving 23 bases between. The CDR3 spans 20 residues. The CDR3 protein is CASSVATGVGTGTSYNEQFF. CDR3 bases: TGTGCCAGCAGCGTAGCTACGGGGGTAGGGACGGGTACGTCCTACAATGAGCAGTTCTTC.

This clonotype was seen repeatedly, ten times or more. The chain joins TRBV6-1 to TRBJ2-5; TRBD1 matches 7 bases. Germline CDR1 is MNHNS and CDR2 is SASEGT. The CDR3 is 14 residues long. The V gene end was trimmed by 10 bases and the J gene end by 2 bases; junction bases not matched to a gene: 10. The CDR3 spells CATIRDSKQETQYF. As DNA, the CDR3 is TGTGCCACAATACGGGACAGCAAACAAGAGACCCAGTACTTC.

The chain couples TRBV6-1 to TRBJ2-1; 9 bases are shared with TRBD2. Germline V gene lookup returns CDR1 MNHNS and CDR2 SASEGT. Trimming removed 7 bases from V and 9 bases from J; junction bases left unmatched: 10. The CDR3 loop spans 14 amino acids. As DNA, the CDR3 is TGTGCCAGCAAGGTGGCGGGAGGGGATAGTGAGCAGTTCTTC. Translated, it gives CASKVAGGDSEQFF.

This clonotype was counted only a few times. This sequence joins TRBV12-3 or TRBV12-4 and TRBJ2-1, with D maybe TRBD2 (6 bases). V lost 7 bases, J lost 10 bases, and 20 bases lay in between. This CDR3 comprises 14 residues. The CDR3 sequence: CASNPGGVTYEQFF. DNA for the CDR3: TGTGCCAGCAACCCCGGGGGTGTGACCTACGAGCAGTTCTTC.

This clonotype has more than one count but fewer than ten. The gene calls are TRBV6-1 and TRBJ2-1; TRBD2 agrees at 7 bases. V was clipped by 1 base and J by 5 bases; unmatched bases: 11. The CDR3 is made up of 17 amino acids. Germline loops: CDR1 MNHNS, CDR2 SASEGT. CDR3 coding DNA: TGTGCCAGCAGTGAAGGGGAGGGCAGAGTTCGAAACAATGAGCAGTTCTTC. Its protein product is CASSEGEGRVRNNEQFF.

The chain's CDR3 is CASSQTKAGEQYF. DNA of the CDR3: TGTGCCAGCAGCCAAACTAAAGCGGGTGAGCAGTACTTC. The J gene is TRBJ2-4, the V gene TRBV7-2; the D gene is possibly TRBD2 (6 bases). The V end lost 5 bases, the J end lost 13 bases, and 18 bases lay between the germline ends. CDR3 length: 13 amino acids. In germline, CDR1 is SGHTA, CDR2 FQGNSA.

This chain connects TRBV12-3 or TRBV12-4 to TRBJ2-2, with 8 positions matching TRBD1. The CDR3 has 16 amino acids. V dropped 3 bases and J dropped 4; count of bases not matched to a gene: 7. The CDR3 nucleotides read TGTGCCAGCAGTTTCTCCGGGACAGGTTTCACCGGGGAGCTGTTTTTT. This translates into CASSFSGTGFTGELFF.

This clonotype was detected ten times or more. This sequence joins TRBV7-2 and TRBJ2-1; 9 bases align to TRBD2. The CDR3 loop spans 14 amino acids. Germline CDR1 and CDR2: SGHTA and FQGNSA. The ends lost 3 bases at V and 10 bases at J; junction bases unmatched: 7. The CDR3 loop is CASSFSGSTYEQFF. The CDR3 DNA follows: TGTGCCAGCAGCTTTAGCGGGAGCACCTACGAGCAGTTCTTC. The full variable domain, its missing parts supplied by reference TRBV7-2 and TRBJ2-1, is GAGVSQSPSNKVTEKGKDVELRCDPISGHTALYWYRQSLGQGLEFLIYFQGNSAPDKSGLPSDRFSAERTGGSVSTLTIQRTQQEDSAVYLCASSFSGSTYEQFFGPGTRLTVL.

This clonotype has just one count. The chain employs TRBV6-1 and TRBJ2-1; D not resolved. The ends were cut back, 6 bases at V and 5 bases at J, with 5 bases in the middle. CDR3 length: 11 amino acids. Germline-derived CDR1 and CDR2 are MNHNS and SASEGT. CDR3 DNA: TGTGCCAGCAGCCGTGACAATGAGCAGTTCTTC. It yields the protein CASSRDNEQFF.

The CDR3: CASSLVPGTGLYEQFF. The CDR3 nucleotides are TGTGCCAGCAGCTTAGTGCCCGGGACAGGGTTGTACGAGCAGTTCTTC. The V and J genes are TRBV7-2 and TRBJ2-1; 9 bases match TRBD1. Germline CDR1 is SGHTA and CDR2 is FQGNSA. The CDR3 sequence is 16 residues long. Losses at the gene ends were 1 base for V and 10 bases for J; bases not matched to a gene: 11. The complete variable domain, with remaining parts taken from reference TRBV7-2 and TRBJ2-1, reads GAGVSQSPSNKVTEKGKDVELRCDPISGHTALYWYRQSLGQGLEFLIYFQGNSAPDKSGLPSDRFSAERTGGSVSTLTIQRTQQEDSAVYLCASSLVPGTGLYEQFFGPGTRLTVL.

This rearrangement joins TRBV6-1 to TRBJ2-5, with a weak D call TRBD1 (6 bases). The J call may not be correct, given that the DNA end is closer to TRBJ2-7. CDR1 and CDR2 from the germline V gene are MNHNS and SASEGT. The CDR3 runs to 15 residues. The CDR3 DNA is TGTGCCAGCAGTTTAGGGGGATTAGGGACCTACGAGCAGTACTTC. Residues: CASSLGGLGTYEQYF.